This note documents a single T cell receptor beta chain sequence. Antigen: not known. The sample comes from a study of T cell responses to AZD1222 COVID-19 vaccine. The table came from immunoSEQ multiplex PCR; TCRdb's copy has only in-frame clones and leaves some out. The repertoire has over 150,000 clones, more than 70% of them found once; the top ten carry less than 6.5%. V dropped 3 bases and J dropped 6; count of bases not matched to a gene: 7. Germline CDR1 reads SGHAT; CDR2 reads FQNNGV. The CDR3 extends over 14 amino acids. Study-level points and caveats: The study identified only five to seven AZD1222 recipients as seropositive at baseline. Across spike, vaccine-associated CD4 TCRs were found, dominant at 160-218 and 743-854. Variant regions that are unmutated are reportedly the target of nearly half of spike-specific TCRs.

The chain recombines TRBV11-2 with TRBJ2-7; 8 bases agree with TRBD2. The sample here was peripheral blood, taken on day 0 of AZD1222 vaccination. The clonotype originates from an adult in good health. CDR3 nucleotides: TGTGCCAGCAGCTTGAGCAGGGCGGGAGGCGAGCAGTACTTC. Its protein product is CASSLSRAGGEQYF.